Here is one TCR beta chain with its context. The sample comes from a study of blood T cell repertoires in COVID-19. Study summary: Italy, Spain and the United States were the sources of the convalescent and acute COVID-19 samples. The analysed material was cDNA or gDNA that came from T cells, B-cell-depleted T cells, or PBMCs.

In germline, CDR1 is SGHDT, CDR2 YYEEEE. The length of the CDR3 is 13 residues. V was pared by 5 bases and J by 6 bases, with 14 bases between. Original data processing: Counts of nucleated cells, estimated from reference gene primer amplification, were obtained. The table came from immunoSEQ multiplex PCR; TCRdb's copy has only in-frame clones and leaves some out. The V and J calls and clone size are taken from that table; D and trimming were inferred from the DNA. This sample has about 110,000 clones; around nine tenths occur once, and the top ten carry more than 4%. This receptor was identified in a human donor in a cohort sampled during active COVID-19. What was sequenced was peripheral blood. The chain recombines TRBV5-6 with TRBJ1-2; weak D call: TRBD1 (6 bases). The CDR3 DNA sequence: TGTGCCAGCAGTCTCACGGACAGAAATGGCTACACCTTC. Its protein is CASSLTDRNGYTF.